The 28 T cell receptor beta chains in this list originate from one sample, sequenced in a study of tumor-infiltrating lymphocytes in primary liver carcinoma. Unsorted bulk tissue of roughly 18-31 mg yielded co-extracted RNA and DNA. Total RNA (roughly 540 ng) served as template for TCR beta cDNA synthesis primed by a constant-region primer. It was through three nested multiplex PCR rounds of slightly modified ARM-PCR that TCR beta libraries arose. Two initial PCR rounds of around 9 cycles each paired TRBV1-TRBV30 forward primers with a C-beta reverse primer. Using its own MiXCR run on the multiplex PCR reads, TCRdb lists one record per CDR3 protein. The sample yields some 100,000 distinct CDR3 sequences, about 63% seen once. Sequenced input: liver tumor tissue from sampling region 2. The subset denotes: tumor region T2, inferior pole. The receptors stem from a woman in her sixties with primary liver carcinoma and hepatitis B virus infection.

About this clonotype: One base away lies a much larger clone, so this may be a sequencing read error. Since no conserved phenylalanine or tryptophan closes the CDR3, a read error is the likely cause. The V call is TRBV7-9, the J call TRBJ2-5; no firm D call. The ends were cut back, 5 bases at V and 0 bases at J, with 10 bases in the middle. In germline, CDR1 is SEHNR, CDR2 FQNEAQ (reference sequence). This CDR3 is built from 14 residues. Written as DNA, the CDR3 is TGTGCCAGCAGCGACCTGGCGGACCAAGAGACCCAGTACTTG. This translates into CASSDLADQETQYL.

As for this clonotype: A much larger clone is a single base away; this may be a read error. J is TRBJ1-5 and V is TRBV10-3; possibly TRBD1 for D (5 bases). The CDR3 is 15 residues long. Germline V gene sequence: CDR1 ENHRY, CDR2 SYGVKD. The CDR3: CAISERGDSNLPQHF. Here the CDR3 DNA reads TGTGCCATCAGTGAGCGGGGGGATAGCAATCTGCCCCAGCATTTT.

This clonotype was seen many times. The chain carries TRBV30 and TRBJ2-2; 7 bases are shared with TRBD1. Germline V gene lookup returns CDR1 GTSNPN and CDR2 SVGIG (reference sequence). J was trimmed by 6 bases and V by 1 base; bases with no gene match: 5. This CDR3 comprises 14 residues. The CDR3 region is CAWSGTGVAGELFF. The CDR3 DNA reads as TGTGCCTGGAGTGGAACAGGGGTGGCCGGGGAGCTGTTTTTT.

As concerns this clonotype: A read error may be the cause here, since a much bigger clone is one base away. The rearrangement joins TRBV5-1 to TRBJ2-3; D gene unclear. Germline-derived CDR1 and CDR2 are SGHRS and YFSETQ. Trimming removed 0 bases from V and 2 bases from J, with 7 bases in between. This CDR3 has 14 residues. The CDR3 DNA sequence: TGCGCCAGCAGCTTGGGGGATGCCACAGATACGCAGTATTTT. Protein product: CASSLGDATDTQYF.

The table lists this clonotype with many counts. This chain's CDR3 is CSGGQKGGELFF. The CDR3 bases are TGCAGCGGCGGACAGAAGGGCGGGGAGCTGTTTTTT. This chain links TRBV29-1 with TRBJ2-2, with TRBD1 as a possible D gene (6 bases). Trimming took 7 bases from V and 7 from J, leaving 13 bases between them. The germline V gene encodes CDR1 SQVTM and CDR2 ANQGSEA. This CDR3 has 12 residues.

Turning to this clonotype: The junction shows a germline mismatch at one end, possibly a read error. The chain links TRBV4-1 to TRBJ2-3, with 14 nucleotides matching TRBD2. The CDR3 is 15 residues long. The germline CDR1 and CDR2 sequences are MGHRA and YSYEKL. CDR3 sequence reads: CPSSLGLAGGDTQYF. For the CDR3, the DNA is TGCCCCAGCAGCCTCGGACTAGCGGGGGGAGATACGCAGTATTTT.

The sample holds many counts of this clonotype. V is TRBV5-1 and J is TRBJ2-3; 10 bases line up with TRBD1. Germline CDR1 SGHRS, CDR2 YFSETQ. The trim removed 2 bases at V and 2 bases at J, leaving 5 bases unmatched. This CDR3 has 16 amino acids. The CDR3 DNA is TGCGCCAGCAGCTTCGGGGACAGGGGTTTCACAGATACGCAGTATTTT. Translated: CASSFGDRGFTDTQYF.

V is TRBV5-1 and J is TRBJ2-1; D uncertain. Trimming shortened V by 1 base and J by 7 bases, and 15 bases separated the two germline ends. CDR3 length: 15 residues. Germline lookup yields CDR1 SGHRS and CDR2 YFSETQ. The CDR3 spells CASSLQLVLRNEQFF. The DNA of the CDR3 is TGCGCCAGCAGCTTGCAGCTAGTCCTGAGGAATGAGCAGTTCTTC.

This clonotype was recorded only once. A read error is possible here, since a much larger clone lies one base away. V usage is TRBV7-8 and J usage is TRBJ2-2; D might be TRBD2 (7 bases). This CDR3 has 16 amino acids. The V gene's germline CDR1 is SGHVS and CDR2 FQNEAQ. CDR3 DNA sequence: TGTACCAGCATCCCAGGAGGGGGGGGGAACACCGGGGAGCTGTTTTTT. Translating it yields CTSIPGGGGNTGELFF. Variable domain in full (rest from reference TRBV7-8 and TRBJ2-2): GAGVSQSPRYKVAKRGQDVALRCDPISGHVSLFWYQQALGQGPEFLTYFQNEAQLDKSGLPSDRFFAERPEGSVSTLKIQRTQQEDSAVYLCTSIPGGGGNTGELFFGEGSRLTVL.

The genes are TRBV30 and TRBJ2-1; 9 bases are shared with TRBD2. Germline V gene sequence: CDR1 GTSNPN, CDR2 SVGIG (reference sequence). V gave up 2 bases and J gave up 0 bases; unmatched junction bases: 5. CDR3 length: 16 residues. CDR3 sequence (DNA): TGTGCCTGGAGTATCAGCGGGAGGAGCTCCTACAATGAGCAGTTCTTC. The encoded protein is CAWSISGRSSYNEQFF.

This clonotype was counted at least ten times. The chain is built from TRBV5-1 and TRBJ2-1; D uncertain. CDR1 and CDR2 (germline): SGHRS, YFSETQ. The CDR3 loop spans 14 amino acids. Trimming took off 2 bases at V and 0 bases at J, with 6 bases between the two ends. In nucleotides, the CDR3 is TGCGCCAGCAGCTTAGGCGGCTCCTACAATGAGCAGTTCTTC. Translating gives CASSLGGSYNEQFF. The complete variable domain, with remaining parts taken from reference TRBV5-1 and TRBJ2-1, reads KAGVTQTPRYLIKTRGQQVTLSCSPISGHRSVSWYQQTPGQGLQFLFEYFSETQRNKGNFPGRFSGRQFSNSRSEMNVSTLELGDSALYLCASSLGGSYNEQFFGPGTRLTVL.

Comments on this clonotype: Given a much more abundant clone one base away, this may be a read error. CDR3 residues: CARSPNLGTSYNEQFF. In DNA, the CDR3 is TGTGCCAGGAGTCCTAATCTAGGAACTTCCTACAATGAGCAGTTCTTC. The genes are TRBV6-2 or TRBV6-3 and TRBJ2-1; no definite D call. The CDR3 is 16 amino acids. The V gene lost 9 bases and the J gene lost 1 base, with 19 bases spanning the gap. Germline V CDR1 and CDR2: MNHEY, SVGEGT.

Details on this clonotype: Sequence at one end of the junction differs from germline and may be a read error. The gene calls are TRBV12-3 or TRBV12-4 and TRBJ1-5, with 10 bases identical to TRBD1. The CDR3 has 14 residues. The CDR3 DNA follows: TGTACCAGCGGCCTGACAGGGGGCGGGCAGCCCCAGCATTTT. This encodes CTSGLTGGGQPQHF.

This clonotype was counted ten times or more. The chain recombines TRBV10-2 with TRBJ1-1; TRBD1 is a possible D gene (5 bases). Per germline, CDR1 WSHSY and CDR2 SAAADI. This CDR3 spans 16 amino acids. Trimming left V 6 bases short and J 3 bases short, with 20 bases between. DNA of the CDR3: TGCGCCAGCAGATCACCATTGAGGGGCCGGGACACTGAAGCTTTCTTT. Amino acids: CASRSPLRGRDTEAFF.

To note about this clonotype: A clone one base away is much larger, so this may be a read error. The V gene is TRBV7-9, the J gene TRBJ2-7, with D perhaps matching TRBD2 (6 bases). The germline V gene has CDR1 SEHNR and CDR2 FQNEAQ (reference sequence). This CDR3 spans 13 amino acids. Trimming took 4 bases from V and 0 from J, leaving 7 bases between them. CDR3 in amino acids: CASSWDFSYEQYF. The DNA of the CDR3 is TGTGCCAGCAGCTGGGACTTCTCCTACGAGCAGTACTTC.

This clonotype came up many times. The chain combines TRBV28 with TRBJ2-3; D remains unclear. This CDR3 region has 15 residues. The germline gives CDR1 MDHEN, CDR2 SYDVKM. The V end lost 2 bases, the J end lost 3 bases, and 12 bases lay between the germline ends. CDR3 nucleotide sequence: TGTGCCAGCAGTTTAACGGAGCCTGGGACAGATACGCAGTATTTT. It translates to CASSLTEPGTDTQYF.

As to this clonotype: A much more abundant neighbour one base away suggests this may be a read error. The chain has TRBV14 and TRBJ1-1; D gene ambiguous. The CDR3 loop spans 13 amino acids. Looked up from germline, CDR1 is SGHDN and CDR2 is FVKESK. The CDR3 spells CASCQDRADQAFF. Written as DNA, the CDR3 is TGTGCCAGCTGCCAAGATCGCGCGGACCAGGCTTTCTTT.

Regarding this clonotype: A read error may be the cause here, since a much bigger clone is one base away. V and J are TRBV28 and TRBJ2-7; possibly TRBD1 for D (7 bases). CDR1 is MDHEN and CDR2 is SYDVKM in the germline V gene. The CDR3 sequence is 14 residues long. CDR3 coding DNA: TGTGTCAGCAGTTTACCCTCCAGGGGGGACGAGCAGTACTTC. This encodes CVSSLPSRGDEQYF.

In the case of this clonotype: Here the CDR3 omits its conserved ending phenylalanine or tryptophan, so a read error is the likely source. V usage is TRBV24-1 and J usage is TRBJ2-4; 8 nucleotides align to TRBD2. CDR3 size: 18 residues. Looked up from germline, CDR1 is KGHDR and CDR2 is SFDVKD. As DNA, the CDR3 is TGTGTCACCAGTTGGCGTAGCGGGATTGTTTTGGCCAAAAACATTCAGTACCTC. This gives the protein CVTSWRSGIVLAKNIQYL.

This clonotype appeared a single time. Compared with germline, one end of the junction differs, possibly owing to a read error. The rearrangement joins TRBV30 to TRBJ2-3; 8 bases map to TRBD2. The CDR3 totals 15 residues. The germline V gene encodes CDR1 GTSNPN and CDR2 SVGIG (reference sequence). For the CDR3, the DNA is TGTACCTGGCAACCAGGACTAGCACGCGCAGATACGCAGTATTTT. Translation gives CTWQPGLARADTQYF.

The chain is built from TRBV4-2 and TRBJ1-6; the D is unclear. The length of the CDR3 is 16 residues. V lost 1 base and J 6 bases, leaving 13 bases between the germline ends. The germline V gene encodes CDR1 LGHNA and CDR2 YNFKEQ. CDR3 nucleotides: TGTGCCAGCAGCCAAGCTGCGGAACAGCCTAATTCACCCCTCCACTTT. Translation gives CASSQAAEQPNSPLHF.

The chain's CDR3 is CASSPIGVGRYTF. DNA of the CDR3: TGTGCCAGCAGCCCCATTGGGGTGGGACGCTACACCTTC. The chain joins TRBV11-3 to TRBJ1-2, with D possibly matching TRBD1 (5 bases). Germline V lookup: CDR1 SGHNT, CDR2 YENEEA. The V end lost 5 bases, the J end lost 9 bases, and 16 bases lay between the germline ends. The length of the CDR3 is 13 residues.

Concerning this clonotype: At one of its ends the junction is not consistent with the germline gene, which may arise from a read error. The V gene is TRBV7-9, the J gene TRBJ2-7; the match to TRBD1 covers 8 bases. Germline CDR1 and CDR2: SEHNR and FQNEAQ (reference sequence). CDR3 length: 16 amino acids. The CDR3 DNA sequence: TGTGTCAGCAGCCCCTGGGATCAGGGGGCGGACTACGAGCAGTACTTT. Translated, it gives CVSSPWDQGADYEQYF.

About this clonotype: This may be a read error: a much more frequent sequence differs by one nucleotide. The chain joins TRBV28 to TRBJ2-3; 9 bases match TRBD1. The CDR3 has 13 residues. Germline CDR1 is MDHEN and CDR2 is SYDVKM. CDR3 coding DNA: TGTGCCAGCACTTTCACAGGGGGCCTCACTCCGTTTTTC. It yields the protein CASTFTGGLTPFF.

The chain recombines TRBV2 with TRBJ2-7, with 7 nucleotides matching TRBD2. With V trimmed by 0 bases and J by 5 bases, 7 bases remained unmatched. The CDR3 is 15 amino acids. Germline-derived CDR1 and CDR2 are SNHLY and FYNNEI. CDR3 sequence reads: CASSEAGRAGDEQYF. DNA for the CDR3: TGTGCCAGCAGTGAAGCAGGGAGGGCCGGCGACGAGCAGTACTTC.

This clonotype appeared many times. This chain joins TRBV5-1 and TRBJ2-1; 10 nucleotides line up with TRBD2. Unmatched junction bases numbered 13, after V lost 1 base and J lost 3 bases. Germline V CDR1 and CDR2: SGHRS, YFSETQ. The length of the CDR3 is 19 residues. The CDR3 loop reads CASSLSVAGGRSVYNEQFF. In nucleotides, the CDR3 is TGCGCCAGCAGCTTGTCAGTAGCGGGAGGCAGGTCCGTCTACAATGAGCAGTTCTTC.

The sample holds one count of this clonotype. One base away lies a much larger clone, so this may be a sequencing read error. The chain joins TRBV5-5 to TRBJ2-1, with 7 bases aligning to TRBD2. V gave up 7 bases and J gave up 5 bases; unmatched junction bases: 12. The CDR3 spans 15 residues. Germline assignment: CDR1 SGHKS and CDR2 YYEKEE (reference sequence). CDR3 DNA: TGTGCCAGCGTCTCAAGCGGGGCCCCACACAATGAGCAGTTCTTC. Its translation is CASVSSGAPHNEQFF.

J is TRBJ2-7 and V is TRBV29-1; weak D call: TRBD2 (6 bases). Germline V CDR1 and CDR2: SQVTM, ANQGSEA. This CDR3 is 13 amino acids long. Here the CDR3 reads CSARPTRYGEQYF. DNA for the CDR3: TGCAGTGCCCGGCCGACTAGATACGGCGAGCAGTACTTC.